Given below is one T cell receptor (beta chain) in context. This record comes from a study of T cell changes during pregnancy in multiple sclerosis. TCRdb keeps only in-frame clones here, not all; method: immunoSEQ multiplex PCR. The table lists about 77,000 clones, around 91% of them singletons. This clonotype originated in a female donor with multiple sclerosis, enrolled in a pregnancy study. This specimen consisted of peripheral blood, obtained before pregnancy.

In DNA form, the CDR3 reads TGTGCCAGCAGCACGACAGGGGACCCAAACTATGGCTACACCTTC. Translated: CASSTTGDPNYGYTF. The J gene is TRBJ1-2, the V gene TRBV27; TRBD1 aligns across 8 bases. CDR1 is MNHEY and CDR2 is SMNVEV in the germline V gene (reference sequence). The CDR3 covers 15 residues. V lost 6 bases and J lost 2; bases outside the gene matches: 8.